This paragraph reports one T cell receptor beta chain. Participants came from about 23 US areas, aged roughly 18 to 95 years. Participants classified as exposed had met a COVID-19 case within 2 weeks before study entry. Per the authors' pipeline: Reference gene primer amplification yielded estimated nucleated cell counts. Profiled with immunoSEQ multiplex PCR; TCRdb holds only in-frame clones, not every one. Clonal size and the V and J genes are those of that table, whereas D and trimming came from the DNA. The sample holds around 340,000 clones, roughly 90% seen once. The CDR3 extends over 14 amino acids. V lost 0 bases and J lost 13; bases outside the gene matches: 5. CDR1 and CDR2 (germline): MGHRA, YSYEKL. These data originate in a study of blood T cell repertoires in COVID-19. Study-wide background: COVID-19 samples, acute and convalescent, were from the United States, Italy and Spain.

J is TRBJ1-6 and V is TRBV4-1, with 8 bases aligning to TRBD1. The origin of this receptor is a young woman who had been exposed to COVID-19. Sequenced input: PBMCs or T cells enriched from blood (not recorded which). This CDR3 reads CASSQDSRGQPLHF. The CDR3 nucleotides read TGCGCCAGCAGCCAAGACTCCAGGGGGCAGCCCCTCCACTTT.